One and the same sample provided the 10 T cell receptor beta chains below, sequenced in a study of T-cell reconstitution after alpha-beta-depleted transplantation in children. During its preparation, the TCRbeta library received unique molecular identifiers. TCRdb recomputed calls from the PCR reads with MiXCR, one row per CDR3 protein. The sample yields almost 500,000 distinct CDR3 sequences, roughly a tenth seen once. The specimen was PBMCs, collected before TCRalphabeta/CD19-depleted stem cell transplant. The receptors derive from a child younger than 10 with inherited bone marrow failure, due to receive a stem cell transplant.

The table lists this clonotype with many counts. The chain joins TRBV20-1 to TRBJ2-5, with 7 positions matching TRBD1. This CDR3 has 15 residues. J gave up 9 bases and V 5 bases, and 18 bases lay outside the gene matches. CDR1 is DFQATT, CDR2 SNEGSKA, per germline (reference sequence). CDR3 DNA sequence: TGCAGTGCTTTCCTCCCGGGACAGCTATTCGGGGCCCAGTACTTC. It codes for CSAFLPGQLFGAQYF.

This clonotype has a count of ten or more. The J gene is TRBJ1-5, the V gene TRBV5-5; no reliable D call. Germline V gene lookup returns CDR1 SGHKS and CDR2 YYEKEE (reference sequence). This CDR3 spans 14 amino acids. Trimming shortened V by 4 bases and J by 2 bases, and 10 bases separated the two germline ends. The CDR3 coding sequence is TGTGCCAGCAGCCCCGGGCCTGGCAATCAGCCCCAGCATTTT. Protein sequence: CASSPGPGNQPQHF. Drawing the rest from reference TRBV5-5 and TRBJ1-5, the complete variable domain is DAGVTQSPTHLIKTRGQQVTLRCSPISGHKSVSWYQQVLGQGPQFIFQYYEKEERGRGNFPDRFSARQFPNYSSELNVNALLLGDSALYLCASSPGPGNQPQHFGDGTRLSIL.

V is TRBV29-1 and J is TRBJ2-7, with 10 nucleotides matching TRBD1. Trimming took 4 bases from V and 6 from J; bases not matched to a gene: 6. The CDR3 contains 13 residues. Per the germline V gene, CDR1 is SQVTM and CDR2 is ANQGSEA. In nucleotides, the CDR3 is TGCAGCGTTGGGACAGGGGGTAACTCCGAGCAGTACTTC. Protein product: CSVGTGGNSEQYF.

This clonotype appeared many times. J is TRBJ2-7 and V is TRBV18; D might be TRBD2 (6 bases). CDR3 length: 15 amino acids. The V gene's germline CDR1 is KGHSH and CDR2 LQKENI. Trimming pared 3 bases from V and 4 bases from J, leaving 16 bases between. CDR3 residues: CASSPGHGGMYEQYF. The CDR3 DNA reads as TGTGCCAGCTCACCCGGACACGGAGGGATGTACGAGCAGTACTTC.

This clonotype was observed at least ten times. V and J are TRBV7-2 and TRBJ2-1; TRBD1 might be the D (6 bases). The V gene's germline CDR1 is SGHTA and CDR2 FQGNSA. V shed 3 bases and J shed 10 bases, with 10 bases lying between them. The CDR3 is made up of 12 amino acids. The CDR3 DNA sequence: TGTGCCAGCAGCTTTATCGACAGGGAGCAGTTCTTC. Translated: CASSFIDREQFF.

The chain carries TRBV5-5 and TRBJ2-7; 11 nucleotides align to TRBD1. The CDR3 runs to 14 residues. CDR1 and CDR2 from the germline V gene are SGHKS and YYEKEE (reference sequence). J was trimmed by 6 bases and V by 3 bases; bases with no gene match: 5. The CDR3 DNA is TGTGCCAGCAGCTCGGCCGGACAGGGGGCCGAGCAGTACTTC. Residues: CASSSAGQGAEQYF.

A few counts support this clonotype. The rearrangement links TRBV20-1 to TRBJ1-6; 8 nucleotides agree with TRBD1. This CDR3 region has 15 residues. V shed 2 bases, J shed 6 bases, and the junction held 6 bases outside the gene matches. The V gene's germline CDR1 is DFQATT and CDR2 SNEGSKA (reference sequence). CDR3 sequence (DNA): TGCAGTGCTAGAAAAACGGACAGGGCTAATTCACCCCTCCACTTT. Translation gives CSARKTDRANSPLHF.

This clonotype was picked up a small number of times. The V gene is TRBV29-1, the J gene TRBJ2-7; TRBD1 is a possible D gene (7 bases). The CDR3 sequence is 12 residues long. Germline lookup yields CDR1 SQVTM and CDR2 ANQGSEA. The V end was cut by 3 bases, the J end by 5 bases, with 11 bases between. Here the CDR3 reads CSVDQGEDEQYF. The CDR3 region has the DNA TGCAGCGTTGACCAGGGGGAGGACGAGCAGTACTTC.

This clonotype was detected many times. The chain carries TRBV20-1 and TRBJ2-5; no clear D. The V end lost 7 bases, the J end lost 5 bases, and 11 bases lay between the germline ends. Germline CDR1 is DFQATT and CDR2 is SNEGSKA (reference sequence). This CDR3 is built from 11 residues. The CDR3 DNA reads as TGCAGTGGACATGGACGGGAGACCCAGTACTTC. Its protein product is CSGHGRETQYF.

This clonotype occurred many times. The chain recombines TRBV28 with TRBJ1-4, with D possibly TRBD1 on 5 matching bases. CDR3 length equals 15 residues. Deletions cut 3 bases from V and 7 bases from J, with 15 bases between. From germline, CDR1 is MDHEN and CDR2 SYDVKM. The CDR3 DNA sequence: TGTGCCAGCAGTTTGAATTCCCGACAGCGTGAAAAACTGTTTTTT. As protein: CASSLNSRQREKLFF.